The TCR beta chain described here comes from a study of shared clonotypes between healthy human individuals. Broader study findings: Generation of non-shared clonotypes was less probable than generation of clonotypes shared by all four donors. Rarefaction demonstrated incomplete sorted-subset sequencing despite large depth.

This clone was recorded only once. The target antigen is unknown. CDR1 MNHEY and CDR2 SMNVEV come from the germline V gene (reference sequence). The CDR3 length is 16 residues. V lost 2 bases and J 2 bases, leaving 12 bases between the germline ends. Each subset's genomic DNA was shared equally among a number of immunoSEQ plates. Libraries were prepared by immunoSEQ multiplex PCR; TCRdb keeps only in-frame clonotypes and omits some of them. The sample includes hundreds of thousands of clones, about 96% of them seen just once. The rearrangement joins TRBV27 to TRBJ1-4, with unresolved D. Sample: naive CD4+ T cells sorted from blood. Described subset: CD45RA+ positively selected. This receptor was taken from a woman aged 25-40 years in good health. The CDR3 reads CASSLRPTGTNEKLFF. The CDR3 nucleotides read TGTGCCAGCAGTTTAAGACCGACCGGGACTAATGAAAAACTGTTTTTT.